The rows below give T cell receptor beta chains drawn from one sample of a study of blood T cell repertoires in COVID-19. Some clones are missing from TCRdb's copy, which holds only in-frame ones; the method was immunoSEQ multiplex PCR. Seen here are 200,000 or so clones, around 81% observed once, and the top ten hold approximately 3%. Specimen: peripheral blood. The receptors stem from a woman in her 30s who had recovered from COVID-19. Each CDR3 is given with its conserved first and last residue. The D gene is left open where the match is weak.

>TRBD2|TRBV19|TRBJ2-1
CASSARTSGRPSSYNEQFF
>-|TRBV6-4|TRBJ1-6
CARHYITTTEYNSPLHF
>TRBD1|TRBV30|TRBJ1-2
CAWSAGTAYGYTF
>TRBD2|TRBV5-1|TRBJ2-1
CASSSASSGSNEQFF
>-|TRBV5-5|TRBJ2-6
CASSLAPGDGGSGANVLTF
>-|TRBV6-6|TRBJ2-7
CASSYSNYYEQYF
>-|TRBV29-1|TRBJ2-5
CSASDTYGETQYF
>-|TRBV24-1|TRBJ2-3
CATSDRGREGTDTQYF
>-|TRBV29-1|TRBJ1-4
CSVGGDGNEKLFF
>TRBD2|TRBV11-2|TRBJ2-5
CASSLGAGGPSVSQYF
>TRBD1|TRBV7-9|TRBJ2-7
CASSHLPGTGVDFYEQYF
>-|TRBV4-1|TRBJ1-2
CASSQDSYGYTF
>TRBD1|TRBV5-6|TRBJ1-3
CASSSGQENTIYF
>-|TRBV4-2|TRBJ1-4
CASSQDRWHPRNEKLFF
>TRBD2|TRBV7-3|TRBJ2-3
CASSLDGRGRGTDTQYF
>TRBD1|TRBV6-5|TRBJ2-3
CASSYSGDRTWDTQYF
>-|TRBV7-9|TRBJ1-1
CASSRQSNTEAFF
>TRBD1|TRBV3-1/TRBV3-2|TRBJ2-1
CASSLTGGNEQFF
>TRBD2|TRBV11-2|TRBJ2-5
CASSLEGGSGPQETQYF
>TRBD1|TRBV6-6|TRBJ2-7
CATLQGSRPYEQYF
>-|TRBV14|TRBJ1-1
CASSQDPTGLNTEAFF
>TRBD1|TRBV7-9|TRBJ2-7
CASSRSGQGIYEQYF
>TRBD2|TRBV6-1|TRBJ2-4
CASSEIPLGLAGGLYIQYF
>TRBD2|TRBV20-1|TRBJ2-7
CSASSGGGASYEQYF
>TRBD2|TRBV29-1|TRBJ2-1
CSVDGTSGTNEQFF
>-|TRBV5-3|TRBJ1-2
CARISVQAVTTYGYTF
>TRBD2|TRBV18|TRBJ2-5
CASSPAASGRALETQYF
>TRBD1|TRBV2|TRBJ1-2
CATLSLAQGWGYTF
>TRBD1|TRBV5-4|TRBJ2-7
CASSSGQGNNEQYF
>-|TRBV3-1/TRBV3-2|TRBJ2-2
CASSQGGTGELFF
>TRBD1|TRBV19|TRBJ1-1
CASSVQGAGGEAFF
>-|TRBV19|TRBJ1-1
CASTWGMNTEAFF
>TRBD2|TRBV5-1|TRBJ2-1
CASSLVTSGRVEQFF
>TRBD2|TRBV2|TRBJ2-7
CASSEARLAGVGQYF
>-|TRBV5-1|TRBJ2-1
CASSLGQVYNEQFF
>-|TRBV27|TRBJ2-5
CASSLKGETQYF
>TRBD1|TRBV6-5|TRBJ1-1
CASTTPGTGGTEAFF
>-|TRBV28|TRBJ2-1
CASSIRTVNEQFF
>TRBD2|TRBV5-1|TRBJ2-7
CASSLTSGSSYEQYF
>TRBD1|TRBV7-9|TRBJ1-1
CASSDRPGTGGTEAFF
>TRBD2|TRBV15|TRBJ2-7
CATSRVGRRELNEQYF
>-|TRBV3-1/TRBV3-2|TRBJ1-1
CASSQWEGTEAFF
>-|TRBV28|TRBJ2-7
CASGLQHRDEQYF
>TRBD2|TRBV3-1/TRBV3-2|TRBJ2-7
CASSRLAGEAYEQYF
>-|TRBV3-1/TRBV3-2|TRBJ2-4
CASSQERGNIQYF
>-|TRBV4-1|TRBJ2-3
CASSQDDSPGTDTQYF
>TRBD1|TRBV19|TRBJ1-5
CASSQRGPQPQHF
>TRBD1|TRBV5-4|TRBJ2-7
CASSVDRSYEQYF
>TRBD2|TRBV6-4|TRBJ2-3
CASSDSGTSGTDTQYF
>TRBD1|TRBV4-2|TRBJ2-7
CASSQEVGQGRYEQYF
>-|TRBV28|TRBJ1-3
CASSLSWGDGNTIYF
>-|TRBV30|TRBJ2-2
CAWRVDWAGELFF
>-|TRBV12-3/TRBV12-4|TRBJ1-2
CASSLQGNYGYTF
>TRBD1|TRBV28|TRBJ2-1
CASSRDREGYNEQFF
>-|TRBV7-3|TRBJ2-3
CASSLNSGPDTQYF
>-|TRBV21-1|TRBJ2-1
CASSKPGQGAGEQFF
>TRBD1|TRBV5-1|TRBJ1-1
CASSLGQGGTEAFF
>-|TRBV5-6|TRBJ1-3
CASSWAQGLNTIYF
>TRBD2|TRBV7-9|TRBJ2-1
CASSPAAGLALSYNEQFF